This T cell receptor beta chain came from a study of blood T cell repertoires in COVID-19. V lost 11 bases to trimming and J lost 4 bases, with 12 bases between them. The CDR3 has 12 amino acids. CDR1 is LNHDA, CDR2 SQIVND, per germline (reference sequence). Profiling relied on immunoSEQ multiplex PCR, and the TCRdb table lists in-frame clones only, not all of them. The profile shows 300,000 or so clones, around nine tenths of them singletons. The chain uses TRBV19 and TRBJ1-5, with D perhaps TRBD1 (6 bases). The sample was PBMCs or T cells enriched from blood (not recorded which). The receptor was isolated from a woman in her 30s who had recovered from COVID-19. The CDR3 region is CAGNRANQPQHF. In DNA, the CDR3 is TGTGCCGGCAACAGGGCAAATCAGCCCCAGCATTTT.